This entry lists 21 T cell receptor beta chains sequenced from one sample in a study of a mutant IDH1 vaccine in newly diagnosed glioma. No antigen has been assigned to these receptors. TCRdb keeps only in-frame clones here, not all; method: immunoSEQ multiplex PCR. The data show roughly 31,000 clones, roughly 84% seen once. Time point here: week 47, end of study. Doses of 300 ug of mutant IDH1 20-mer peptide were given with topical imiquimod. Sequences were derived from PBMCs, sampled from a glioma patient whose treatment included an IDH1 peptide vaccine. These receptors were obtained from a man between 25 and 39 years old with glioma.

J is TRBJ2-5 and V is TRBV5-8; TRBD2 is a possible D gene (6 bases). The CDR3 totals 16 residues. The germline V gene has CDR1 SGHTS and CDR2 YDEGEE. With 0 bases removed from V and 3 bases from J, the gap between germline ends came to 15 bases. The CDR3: CASSLEEGGQKETQYF. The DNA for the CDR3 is TGTGCCAGCAGCTTGGAGGAGGGAGGCCAGAAAGAGACCCAGTACTTC.

The CDR3 sequence: CASSWVTGELFF. The CDR3 region has the DNA TGTGCCAGCAGTTGGGTAACCGGGGAGCTGTTTTTT. V and J are TRBV27 and TRBJ2-2; D is undetermined. The CDR3 has 12 amino acids. Germline values: CDR1 MNHEY, CDR2 SMNVEV (reference sequence). V was shortened by 4 bases and J by 5 bases, with 5 bases between the two germline ends.

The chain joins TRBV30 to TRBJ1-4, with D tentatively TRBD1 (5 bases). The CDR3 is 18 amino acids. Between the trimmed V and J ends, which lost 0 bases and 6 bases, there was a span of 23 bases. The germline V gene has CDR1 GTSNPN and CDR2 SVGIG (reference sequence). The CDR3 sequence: CAWSVYFARGRADEKLFF. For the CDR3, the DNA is TGTGCCTGGAGTGTATACTTTGCGCGGGGCAGGGCCGATGAAAAACTGTTTTTT.

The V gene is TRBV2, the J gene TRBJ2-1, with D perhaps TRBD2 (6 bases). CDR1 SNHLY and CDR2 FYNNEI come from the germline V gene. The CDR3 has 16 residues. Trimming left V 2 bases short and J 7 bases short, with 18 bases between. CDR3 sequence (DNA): TGTGCCAGCAGTGAATTGGCGGGACTGGAAACGAATGAGCAGTTCTTC. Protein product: CASSELAGLETNEQFF.

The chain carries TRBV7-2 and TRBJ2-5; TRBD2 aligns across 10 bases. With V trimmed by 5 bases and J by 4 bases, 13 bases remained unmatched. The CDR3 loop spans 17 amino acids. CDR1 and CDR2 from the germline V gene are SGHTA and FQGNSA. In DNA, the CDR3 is TGTGCCAGCAGCCAACGGGGAACGGCTAGCGGGGGAGAGACCCAGTACTTC. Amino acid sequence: CASSQRGTASGGETQYF.

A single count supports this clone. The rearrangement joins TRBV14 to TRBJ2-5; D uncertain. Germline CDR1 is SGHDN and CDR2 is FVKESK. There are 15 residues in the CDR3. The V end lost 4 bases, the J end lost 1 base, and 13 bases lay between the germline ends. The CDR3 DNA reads TGTGCCAGCAGCCCTCAAAATTTCTTCCAAGAGACCCAGTACTTC. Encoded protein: CASSPQNFFQETQYF.

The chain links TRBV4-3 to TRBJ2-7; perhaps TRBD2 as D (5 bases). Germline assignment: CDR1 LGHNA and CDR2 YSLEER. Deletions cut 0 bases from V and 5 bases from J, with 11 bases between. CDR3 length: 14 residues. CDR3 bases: TGCGCCAGCAGCCAAGAGGTGGTCGGGGACGAGCAGTACTTC. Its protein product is CASSQEVVGDEQYF.

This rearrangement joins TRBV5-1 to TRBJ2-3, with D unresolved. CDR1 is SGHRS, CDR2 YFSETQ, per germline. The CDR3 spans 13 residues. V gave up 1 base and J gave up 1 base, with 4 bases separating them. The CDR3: CASSLYGTDTQYF. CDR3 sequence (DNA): TGCGCCAGCAGCTTGTATGGCACAGATACGCAGTATTTT.

DNA of the CDR3: TGTGCCAGCATGGTTAGCGACTCCTACGAGCAGTACTTC. Residues: CASMVSDSYEQYF. The genes are TRBV11-2 and TRBJ2-7, with D perhaps TRBD2 (5 bases). Trimming stripped 7 bases from V and 0 bases from J, with 10 bases between. The CDR3 totals 13 residues. Germline loops: CDR1 SGHAT, CDR2 FQNNGV.

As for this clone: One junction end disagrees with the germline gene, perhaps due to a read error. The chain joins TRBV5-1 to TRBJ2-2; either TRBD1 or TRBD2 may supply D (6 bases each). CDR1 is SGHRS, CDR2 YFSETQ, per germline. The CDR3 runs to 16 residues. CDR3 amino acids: CASSLARQAGNGELFF. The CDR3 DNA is TGCGCCAGCAGTTTGGCCAGACAGGCGGGGAACGGGGAGCTGTTTTTT.

CDR3 nucleotides: TGTGCCTGGAGTGTAAGGGGCTTCCAGCCCCAGCATTTT. Protein: CAWSVRGFQPQHF. The gene calls are TRBV30 and TRBJ1-5; possible D gene TRBD1, 5 bases. V shed 0 bases and J shed 7 bases, with 10 bases lying between them. The length of the CDR3 is 13 residues. Germline CDR1 reads GTSNPN; CDR2 reads SVGIG (reference sequence).

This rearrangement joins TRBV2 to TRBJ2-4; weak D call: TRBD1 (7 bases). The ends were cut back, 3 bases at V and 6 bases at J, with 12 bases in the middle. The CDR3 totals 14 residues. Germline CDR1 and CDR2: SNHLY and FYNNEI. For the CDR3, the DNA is TGTGCCAGCAGTGACAGGGGGACTCCAAACATTCAGTACTTC. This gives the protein CASSDRGTPNIQYF.

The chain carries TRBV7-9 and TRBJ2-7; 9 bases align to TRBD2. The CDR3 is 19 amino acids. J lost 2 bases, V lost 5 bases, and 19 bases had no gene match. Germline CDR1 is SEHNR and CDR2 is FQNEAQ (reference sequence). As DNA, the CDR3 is TGTGCCAGCAGCCCCGAGGGATCTGGCGGGAGGGCCCGAACCTACGAGCAGTACTTC. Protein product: CASSPEGSGGRARTYEQYF.

The CDR3 DNA is TGTGCCAGCAGAACCGGCGGACGGGTATATGAAAAACTGTTTTTT. Translating gives CASRTGGRVYEKLFF. V and J are TRBV27 and TRBJ1-4; D remains ambiguous. Germline assignment: CDR1 MNHEY and CDR2 SMNVEV (reference sequence). CDR3 length equals 15 residues. Trimming took off 6 bases at V and 6 bases at J, with 17 bases between the two ends. The complete variable domain, with remaining parts taken from reference TRBV27 and TRBJ1-4, reads EAQVTQNPRYLITVTGKKLTVTCSQNMNHEYMSWYRQDPGLGLRQIYYSMNVEVTDKGDVPEGYKVSRKEKRNFPLILESPSPNQTSLYFCASRTGGRVYEKLFFGSGTQLSVL.

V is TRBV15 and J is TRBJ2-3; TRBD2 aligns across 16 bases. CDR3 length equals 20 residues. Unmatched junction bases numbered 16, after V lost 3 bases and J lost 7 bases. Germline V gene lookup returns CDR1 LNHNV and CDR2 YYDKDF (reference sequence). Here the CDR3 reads CATSSRDLGTSGRARNTQYF. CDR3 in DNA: TGTGCCACCAGCAGCAGAGATCTCGGGACTAGCGGGAGGGCCAGGAATACGCAGTATTTT.

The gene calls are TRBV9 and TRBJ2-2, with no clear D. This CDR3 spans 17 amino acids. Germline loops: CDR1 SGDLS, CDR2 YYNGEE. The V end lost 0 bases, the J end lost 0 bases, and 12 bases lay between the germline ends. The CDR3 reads CASSVAYKEPNTGELFF. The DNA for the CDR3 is TGTGCCAGCAGCGTAGCTTATAAGGAGCCGAACACCGGGGAGCTGTTTTTT.

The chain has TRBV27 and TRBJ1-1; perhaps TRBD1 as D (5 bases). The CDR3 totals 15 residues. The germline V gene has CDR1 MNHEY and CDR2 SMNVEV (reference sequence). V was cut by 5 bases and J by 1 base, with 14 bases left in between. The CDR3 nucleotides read TGTGCCAGCAGTCTTTGGGGGGAGAGGAACACTGAAGCTTTCTTT. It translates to CASSLWGERNTEAFF.

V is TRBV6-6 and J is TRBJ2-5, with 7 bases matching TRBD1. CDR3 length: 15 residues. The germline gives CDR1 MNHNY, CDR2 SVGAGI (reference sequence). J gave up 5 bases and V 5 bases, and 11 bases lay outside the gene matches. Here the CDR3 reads CASSPMTGITETQYF. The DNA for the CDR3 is TGTGCCAGCAGTCCTATGACAGGGATCACGGAGACCCAGTACTTC.

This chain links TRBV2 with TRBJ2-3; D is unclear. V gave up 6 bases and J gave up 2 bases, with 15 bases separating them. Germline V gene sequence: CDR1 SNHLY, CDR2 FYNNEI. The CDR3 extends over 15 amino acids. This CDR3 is CASRILSSPTDTQYF. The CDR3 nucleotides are TGTGCCAGCAGGATACTAAGCAGCCCCACAGATACGCAGTATTTT.

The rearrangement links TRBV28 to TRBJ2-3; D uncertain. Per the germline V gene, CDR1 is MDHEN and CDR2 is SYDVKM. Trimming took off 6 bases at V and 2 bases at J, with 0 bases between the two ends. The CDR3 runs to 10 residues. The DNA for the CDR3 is TGTGCCAGCAGCACAGATACGCAGTATTTT. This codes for CASSTDTQYF.

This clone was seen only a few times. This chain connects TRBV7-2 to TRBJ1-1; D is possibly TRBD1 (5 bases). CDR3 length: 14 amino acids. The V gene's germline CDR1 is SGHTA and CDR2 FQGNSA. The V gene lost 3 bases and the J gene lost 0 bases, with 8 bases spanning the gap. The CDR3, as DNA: TGTGCCAGCAGCTTGAGCAGGGTGAACACTGAAGCTTTCTTT. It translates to CASSLSRVNTEAFF. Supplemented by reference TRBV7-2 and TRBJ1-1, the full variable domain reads GAGVSQSPSNKVTEKGKDVELRCDPISGHTALYWYRQSLGQGLEFLIYFQGNSAPDKSGLPSDRFSAERTGGSVSTLTIQRTQQEDSAVYLCASSLSRVNTEAFFGQGTRLTVV.